The clone carrying this T cell receptor beta chain has only a few counts. This entry comes from a study of graft-versus-host responses after intestinal transplantation. With some 200,000 irradiated, violet-dye-labeled stimulator cells, some 200,000 CFSE-labeled responder cells were plated. After the reaction, the investigators sorted the proliferating CFSE-low CD3+CD4+ and CD3+CD8+ responders. Assay: immunoSEQ multiplex PCR; the TCRdb copy retains only in-frame clones and omits some. This sample has 15,000 to 20,000 clones; around 41% occur once, and the top ten carry over 3%. The CDR3 loop spans 14 amino acids. V was cut by 2 bases and J by 5 bases, with 12 bases left in between. Germline V gives CDR1 MDHEN, CDR2 SYDVKM. Study results and limitations: Early post-transplant HvG declines tracked with peak circulating GvH clone levels. GvH clonotypes were identified within recipient marrow, with a subset emerging first in ileum or blood. Where graft-donor T cell macrochimerism was present, patients had high graft-versus-host to host-versus-graft clonal ratios in allografts.

Sequencing was performed on alloreactive CD8+ T cells from a mixed lymphocyte reaction culture, taken before intestinal transplant. Subset here: CFSE-low proliferating T cells sorted from roughly six-day pre-transplant mixed lymphocyte reaction (GvH or HvG direction). The chain joins TRBV28 to TRBJ2-5, with D perhaps TRBD1 (7 bases). This receptor was taken from a human patient who received an intestinal transplant. CDR3 coding DNA: TGTGCCAGCAGTTTAAGGGCAGGGGGGGAGACCCAGTACTTC. It codes for CASSLRAGGETQYF.